This T cell receptor beta chain was recovered during a study of persistence of HIV-infected CD4 T cells. Study background: The sample holds CD4+ T cells responsive to CMV or HIV-1 Gag.

Cells were stimulated with CMV-infected fibroblast lysates at around 9.1 ug/mL. CD40L/CD69 double-negative CD45RO-high memory CD4+ T cells were collected. This clone was counted once. Its antigen is still unknown. The immunoSEQ assay was version 4, run in survey mode. TCRdb's table, derived via immunoSEQ multiplex PCR, lists solely in-frame clones and lacks some. The sample lists about 33,000 clones, around 76% occurring once. The receptor comes from an adult woman with HIV who was CMV-seropositive. Sample: CD4+ T cells sorted from PBMCs after roughly 18-hour stimulation, taken from a patient who received antiretroviral therapy.

The CDR3 loop is CASSGSLQETQYF. The CDR3 nucleotides read TGTGCCAGCTCAGGCTCTCTTCAAGAGACCCAGTACTTC. The chain carries TRBV18 and TRBJ2-5, with D unresolved. The CDR3 length is 13 residues. V was cut by 5 bases and J by 2 bases, with 9 bases left in between. Germline CDR1 and CDR2: KGHSH and LQKENI.